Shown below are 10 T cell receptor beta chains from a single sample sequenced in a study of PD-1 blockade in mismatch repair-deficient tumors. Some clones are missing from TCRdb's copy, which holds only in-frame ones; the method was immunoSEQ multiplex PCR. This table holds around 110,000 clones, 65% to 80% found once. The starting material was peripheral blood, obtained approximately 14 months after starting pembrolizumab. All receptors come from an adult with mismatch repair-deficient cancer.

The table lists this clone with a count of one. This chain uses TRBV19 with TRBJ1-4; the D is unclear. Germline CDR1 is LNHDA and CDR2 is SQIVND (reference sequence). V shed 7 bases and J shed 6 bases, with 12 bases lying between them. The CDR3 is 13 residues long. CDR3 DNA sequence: TGTGCCAGTAAATTAGCGGCCTATGAAAAACTGTTTTTT. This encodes CASKLAAYEKLFF.

CDR3 sequence: CASTGQGGDYEQYF. The DNA for the CDR3 is TGTGCCTCAACGGGACAGGGGGGCGATTACGAGCAGTACTTC. The V and J genes are TRBV25-1 and TRBJ2-7, with 11 bases aligning to TRBD1. From germline, CDR1 is MGHDK and CDR2 SYGVNS. The ends lost 11 bases at V and 4 bases at J; junction bases unmatched: 10. The CDR3 is made up of 14 amino acids.

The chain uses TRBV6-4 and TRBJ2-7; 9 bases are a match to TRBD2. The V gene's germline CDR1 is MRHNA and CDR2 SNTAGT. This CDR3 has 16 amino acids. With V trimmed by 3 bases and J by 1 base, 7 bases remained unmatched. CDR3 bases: TGTGCCAGCAGTGAAAACGGACTAGCGAGTTCCTACGAGCAGTACTTC. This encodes CASSENGLASSYEQYF.

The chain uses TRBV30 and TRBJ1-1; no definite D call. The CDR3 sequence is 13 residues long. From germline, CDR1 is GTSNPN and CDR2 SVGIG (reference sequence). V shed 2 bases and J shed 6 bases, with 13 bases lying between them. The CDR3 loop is CAWSRGPASEAFF. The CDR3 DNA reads TGTGCCTGGAGTCGAGGTCCGGCATCTGAAGCTTTCTTT.

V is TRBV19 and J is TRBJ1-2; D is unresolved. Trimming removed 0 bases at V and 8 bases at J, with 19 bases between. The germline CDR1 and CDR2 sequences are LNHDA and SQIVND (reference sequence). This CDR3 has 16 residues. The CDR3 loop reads CASSIDPTGWDGGYTF. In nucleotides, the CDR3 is TGTGCCAGTAGTATAGACCCCACCGGTTGGGATGGGGGCTACACCTTC. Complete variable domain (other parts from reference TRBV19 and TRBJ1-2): DGGITQSPKYLFRKEGQNVTLSCEQNLNHDAMYWYRQDPGQGLRLIYYSQIVNDFQKGDIAEGYSVSREKKESFPLTVTSAQKNPTAFYLCASSIDPTGWDGGYTFGSGTRLTVV.

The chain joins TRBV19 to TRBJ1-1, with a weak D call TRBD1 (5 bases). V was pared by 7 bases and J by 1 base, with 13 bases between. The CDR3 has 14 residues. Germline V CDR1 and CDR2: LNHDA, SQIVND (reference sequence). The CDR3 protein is CASNDAGANTEAFF. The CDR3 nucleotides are TGTGCCAGTAACGACGCTGGGGCGAACACTGAAGCTTTCTTT. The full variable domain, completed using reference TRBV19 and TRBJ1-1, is DGGITQSPKYLFRKEGQNVTLSCEQNLNHDAMYWYRQDPGQGLRLIYYSQIVNDFQKGDIAEGYSVSREKKESFPLTVTSAQKNPTAFYLCASNDAGANTEAFFGQGTRLTVV.

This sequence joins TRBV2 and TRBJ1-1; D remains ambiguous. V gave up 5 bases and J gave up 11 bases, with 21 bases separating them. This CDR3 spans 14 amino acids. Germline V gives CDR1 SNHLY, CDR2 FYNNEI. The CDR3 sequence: CASSPPDGTEDAFF. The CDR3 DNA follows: TGTGCCAGCAGTCCCCCCGACGGAACCGAGGACGCTTTCTTT.

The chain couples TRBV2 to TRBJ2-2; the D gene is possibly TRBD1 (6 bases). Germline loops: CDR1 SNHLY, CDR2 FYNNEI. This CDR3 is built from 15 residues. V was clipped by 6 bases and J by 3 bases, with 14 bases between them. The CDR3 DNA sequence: TGTGCCAGCAGGGGAACAGGGTCGGACACCGGGGAGCTGTTTTTT. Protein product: CASRGTGSDTGELFF.

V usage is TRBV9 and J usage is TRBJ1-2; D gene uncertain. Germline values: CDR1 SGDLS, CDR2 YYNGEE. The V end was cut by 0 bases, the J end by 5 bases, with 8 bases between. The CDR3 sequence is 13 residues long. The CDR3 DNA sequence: TGTGCCAGCAGCGTAGGTCTGCGGTATGGCTACACCTTC. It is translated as CASSVGLRYGYTF.

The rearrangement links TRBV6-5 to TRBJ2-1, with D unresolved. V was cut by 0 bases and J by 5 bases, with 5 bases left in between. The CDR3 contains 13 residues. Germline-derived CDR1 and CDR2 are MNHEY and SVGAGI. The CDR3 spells CASSYSRNNEQFF. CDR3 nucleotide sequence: TGTGCCAGCAGTTACTCGAGGAACAATGAGCAGTTCTTC.